This entry lists 10 T cell receptor beta chains sequenced from one sample in a study of shared clonotypes between healthy human individuals. Profiling relied on immunoSEQ multiplex PCR, and the TCRdb table lists in-frame clones only, not all of them. The sample records fewer than 3 million clones, 85% to 95% being singletons. What was sequenced was naive CD4+ T cells from PBMCs. The sample's subset: CD45RA+ positively selected. Every receptor here comes from a man between 18 and 35 years old in good health. Some clones in this sample may be carry-over from other donors' samples.

The chain is built from TRBV6-1 and TRBJ2-4; tentatively, D is TRBD2 (5 bases). V gave up 7 bases and J gave up 9 bases, with 10 bases separating them. The CDR3 has 11 amino acids. Germline V lookup: CDR1 MNHNS, CDR2 SASEGT. CDR3 nucleotide sequence: TGTGCCAGCACTAAGGCGGGCATTCAGTACTTC. Translated: CASTKAGIQYF.

The chain links TRBV6-1 to TRBJ2-3; TRBD2 might be the D (5 bases). CDR1 is MNHNS and CDR2 is SASEGT in the germline V gene. The CDR3 runs 15 residues. V was cut by 6 bases and J by 2 bases, with 15 bases left in between. The CDR3 coding sequence is TGTGCCAGCAGCATGGAGGTAGGAAACACAGATACGCAGTATTTT. Its protein product is CASSMEVGNTDTQYF.

The V call is TRBV28, the J call TRBJ2-4; possible D gene TRBD1, 6 bases. Germline assignment: CDR1 MDHEN and CDR2 SYDVKM. V lost 6 bases, J lost 0 bases, and 18 bases lay in between. CDR3 size: 17 residues. The CDR3 sequence is CASRTYGQSLAKNIQYF. Written as DNA, the CDR3 is TGTGCCAGCAGAACCTATGGACAGTCATTAGCCAAAAACATTCAGTACTTC.

The chain has TRBV28 and TRBJ1-5; D remains unclear. V lost 2 bases to trimming and J lost 1 base, with 9 bases between them. CDR1 MDHEN and CDR2 SYDVKM come from the germline V gene. This CDR3 spans 15 amino acids. CDR3 sequence (DNA): TGTGCCAGCAGTTTACCCCGATCGAGCAATCAGCCCCAGCATTTT. Protein: CASSLPRSSNQPQHF.

The chain carries TRBV11-2 and TRBJ1-3; D unresolved. This CDR3 is built from 14 residues. V was clipped by 1 base and J by 4 bases, with 8 bases between them. The germline CDR1 and CDR2 sequences are SGHAT and FQNNGV. CDR3 DNA: TGTGCCAGCAGCTTAGTTACCGCCGGAAACACCATATATTTT. This sequence encodes CASSLVTAGNTIYF.

This rearrangement joins TRBV9 to TRBJ1-3, with unresolved D. Germline V gives CDR1 SGDLS, CDR2 YYNGEE. This CDR3 has 13 amino acids. With 0 bases removed from V and 4 bases from J, the gap between germline ends came to 5 bases. The CDR3 reads CASSVDFGNTIYF. In nucleotides, the CDR3 is TGTGCCAGCAGCGTAGACTTCGGAAACACCATATATTTT.

The table lists this clone with a count of one. Other DNA sequences in the sample encode the same CDR3. The V gene is TRBV20-1, the J gene TRBJ2-3; D ambiguous. V lost 1 base to trimming and J lost 6 bases, with 5 bases between them. This CDR3 region has 11 residues. Germline V gene data show CDR1 as DFQATT and CDR2 as SNEGSKA (reference sequence). The CDR3 loop is CSARVSDTQYF. The CDR3 DNA sequence: TGCAGTGCTAGAGTTTCCGATACGCAGTATTTT.

The chain is built from TRBV5-1 and TRBJ2-1, with TRBD2 matching over 8 bases. The CDR3 totals 14 residues. The germline CDR1 and CDR2 sequences are SGHRS and YFSETQ. V lost 4 bases and J lost 15; bases outside the gene matches: 15. CDR3 coding DNA: TGCGCCAGCAGCCCTAACAATCCGGGACTAGAGGTGTTCTTC. Its translation: CASSPNNPGLEVFF.

This chain connects TRBV7-2 to TRBJ2-3; D not resolved. V was clipped by 0 bases and J by 2 bases, with 9 bases between them. The CDR3 loop spans 15 amino acids. Germline values: CDR1 SGHTA, CDR2 FQGNSA. CDR3 nucleotides: TGTGCCAGCAGCTTAGCGGGGTTTCCCACAGATACGCAGTATTTT. It translates to CASSLAGFPTDTQYF. The full variable domain, in which reference TRBV7-2 and TRBJ2-3 provide the parts outside the CDR3, is GAGVSQSPSNKVTEKGKDVELRCDPISGHTALYWYRQSLGQGLEFLIYFQGNSAPDKSGLPSDRFSAERTGGSVSTLTIQRTQQEDSAVYLCASSLAGFPTDTQYFGPGTRLTVL.

J is TRBJ1-4 and V is TRBV7-9; D is possibly TRBD1 (5 bases). The CDR3 spans 14 residues. Germline V CDR1 and CDR2: SEHNR, FQNEAQ (reference sequence). Trimming left V 2 bases short and J 6 bases short, with 10 bases between. For the CDR3, the DNA is TGTGCCAGCAGCTTATGGGGGAGGGATGAAAAACTGTTTTTT. Residues: CASSLWGRDEKLFF. The full variable domain, with the rest looked up from reference TRBV7-9 and TRBJ1-4, is DTGVSQNPRHKITKRGQNVTFRCDPISEHNRLYWYRQTLGQGPEFLTYFQNEAQLEKSRLLSDRFSAERPKGSFSTLEIQRTEQGDSAMYLCASSLWGRDEKLFFGSGTQLSVL.